This TCR beta chain came from a study of CD8+ T cells in alopecia areata. Notes on the study in general: Scalp lesions, especially in alopecia totalis/universalis, had higher clonality than normal scalp. Having one nonresponder leaves uncertain how baseline CD8+ expansion relates to response.

The treatment is: oral pan-JAK inhibitor, 5-10 mg twice daily. Alopecia areata patients had lesional scalp punch biopsies and peripheral blood taken from them. Of note for this clone: Its antigen remains unidentified.

RNA was extracted and reverse transcribed into cDNA as the sequencing template. Clones were sequenced by immunoSEQ multiplex PCR, and TCRdb holds only the in-frame ones, with some missing. The repertoire holds about 110,000 clones, with around 50% as singletons. The CDR3 loop spans 12 amino acids. Germline loops: CDR1 SGHAT, CDR2 FQNNGV. Trimming shortened V by 7 bases and J by 7 bases, and 14 bases separated the two germline ends. The starting material was CD8+ T cells sorted from blood, obtained at week 24, from a patient treated with tofacitinib. This TCR came from a human donor with alopecia areata. V gene TRBV11-2 combines with J gene TRBJ2-7; D may be TRBD2 (5 bases). This CDR3 is CASTGLRWEQYF. The CDR3, as DNA: TGTGCCAGCACAGGACTTAGGTGGGAGCAGTACTTC. Variable domain in full (rest from reference TRBV11-2 and TRBJ2-7): EAGVAQSPRYKIIEKRQSVAFWCNPISGHATLYWYQQILGQGPKLLIQFQNNGVVDDSQLPKDRFSAERLKGVDSTLKIQPAKLEDSAVYLCASTGLRWEQYFGPGTRLTVT.